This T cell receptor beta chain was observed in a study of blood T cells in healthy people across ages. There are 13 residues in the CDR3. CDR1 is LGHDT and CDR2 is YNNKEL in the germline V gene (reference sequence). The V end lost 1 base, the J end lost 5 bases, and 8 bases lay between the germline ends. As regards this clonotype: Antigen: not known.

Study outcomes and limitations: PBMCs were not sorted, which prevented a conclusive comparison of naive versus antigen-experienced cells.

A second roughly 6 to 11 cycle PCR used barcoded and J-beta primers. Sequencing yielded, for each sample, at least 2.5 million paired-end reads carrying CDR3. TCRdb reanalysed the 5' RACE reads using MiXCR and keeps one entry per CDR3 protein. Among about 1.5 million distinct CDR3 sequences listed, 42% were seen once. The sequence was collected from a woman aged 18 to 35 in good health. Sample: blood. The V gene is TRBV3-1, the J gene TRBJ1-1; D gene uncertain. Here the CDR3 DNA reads TGTGCCAGCAGCCAAGTGGCTGTGACTGAAGCTTTCTTT. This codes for CASSQVAVTEAFF.